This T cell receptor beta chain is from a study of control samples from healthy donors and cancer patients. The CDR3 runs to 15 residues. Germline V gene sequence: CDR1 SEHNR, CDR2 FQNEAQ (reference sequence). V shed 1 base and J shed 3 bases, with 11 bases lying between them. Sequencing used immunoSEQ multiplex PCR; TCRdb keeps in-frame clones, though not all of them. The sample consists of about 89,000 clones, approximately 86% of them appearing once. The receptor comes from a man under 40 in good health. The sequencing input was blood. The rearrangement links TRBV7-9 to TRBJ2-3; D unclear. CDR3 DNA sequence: TGTGCCAGCAGCTTAGGTGGGGTGGGAACAGATACGCAGTATTTT. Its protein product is CASSLGGVGTDTQYF. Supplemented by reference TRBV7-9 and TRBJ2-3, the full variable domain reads DTGVSQNPRHKITKRGQNVTFRCDPISEHNRLYWYRQTLGQGPEFLTYFQNEAQLEKSRLLSDRFSAERPKGSFSTLEIQRTEQGDSAMYLCASSLGGVGTDTQYFGPGTRLTVL.